One and the same sample provided the 21 T cell receptor beta chains below, sequenced in a study of blood T cell repertoires in COVID-19. Method: immunoSEQ multiplex PCR; TCRdb's copy keeps in-frame clones and lacks some. Among about 180,000 clones listed, 88% were seen once. The source material was PBMCs or T cells enriched from blood (not recorded which). The receptors here all came from a woman aged 18-35 years who had recovered from COVID-19.

The genes are TRBV5-6 and TRBJ2-1, with 10 bases matching TRBD2. Germline CDR1 is SGHDT and CDR2 is YYEEEE. The CDR3 loop spans 17 amino acids. Trimming took 4 bases from V and 6 from J; bases not matched to a gene: 13. The CDR3 protein is CASSILPGTSAGNEQFF. The CDR3 bases are TGTGCCAGCAGCATATTACCCGGGACTAGCGCGGGCAATGAGCAGTTCTTC.

V is TRBV6-5 and J is TRBJ1-2, with D maybe TRBD1 (5 bases). The CDR3 is 12 residues long. V lost 6 bases, J lost 8 bases, and 13 bases lay in between. The germline gives CDR1 MNHEY, CDR2 SVGAGI. CDR3 coding DNA: TGTGCCAGCAGCCCCGGGGGGACGGGCTACACCTTC. It codes for CASSPGGTGYTF.

This clone was observed a single time. The chain is built from TRBV5-8 and TRBJ2-5, with 12 positions matching TRBD2. The CDR3 runs 16 residues. Per the germline V gene, CDR1 is SGHTS and CDR2 is YDEGEE. J gave up 4 bases and V 0 bases, and 4 bases lay outside the gene matches. The chain's CDR3 is CASSLGASGGAETQYF. The CDR3, as DNA: TGTGCCAGCAGCTTGGGGGCTAGCGGGGGGGCAGAGACCCAGTACTTC.

The chain recombines TRBV23-1 with TRBJ2-7; 7 bases align to TRBD1. TRBV23-1 is sorted into the ORF group, with uncertain function. V shed 3 bases, J shed 6 bases, and the junction held 11 bases outside the gene matches. CDR3 length: 15 amino acids. The CDR3, as DNA: TGCGCCAGCAGTCATAGGCGACAGGGTAGCTTCGAGCAGTACTTC. Amino acid sequence: CASSHRRQGSFEQYF.

The V and J genes are TRBV19 and TRBJ1-4; 7 nucleotides line up with TRBD1. Trimming at V came to 3 bases and at J to 1 base, leaving 2 bases not matched to a gene. Germline CDR1 is LNHDA and CDR2 is SQIVND (reference sequence). The CDR3 consists of 15 residues. For the CDR3, the DNA is TGTGCCAGTAGTATCGGGACAGTAACTAATGAAAAACTGTTTTTT. Translated, it gives CASSIGTVTNEKLFF.

V usage is TRBV28 and J usage is TRBJ2-1; 9 positions match TRBD1. The CDR3 covers 15 residues. With V trimmed by 9 bases and J by 6 bases, 12 bases remained unmatched. Germline loops: CDR1 MDHEN, CDR2 SYDVKM. The CDR3 region has the DNA TGTGCCAGTCCCGGGACAGGGTTTTATAGCAATGAGCAGTTCTTC. This translates into CASPGTGFYSNEQFF.

This clone was detected only once. The chain combines TRBV6-5 with TRBJ2-7; possible D gene TRBD1, 5 bases. Trimming took off 2 bases at V and 5 bases at J, with 10 bases between the two ends. The CDR3 runs 13 residues. Germline CDR1 MNHEY, CDR2 SVGAGI. The CDR3 protein is CASSYGAGDEQYF. CDR3 sequence (DNA): TGTGCCAGCAGTTACGGGGCCGGCGACGAGCAGTACTTC.

This chain joins TRBV13 and TRBJ1-1, with TRBD1 matching 7 bases. Unmatched junction bases numbered 10, after V lost 3 bases and J lost 6 bases. Germline V gene data show CDR1 as PRHDT and CDR2 as FYEKMQ (reference sequence). The CDR3 loop spans 15 amino acids. The CDR3 region has the DNA TGTGCCAGCAGCTTCCCGACAGGGAGGAGATCTGAAGCTTTCTTT. This codes for CASSFPTGRRSEAFF.

CDR3: CASSQDQTGGTEAFF. Here the CDR3 DNA reads TGTGCCAGCAGCCAAGATCAAACAGGGGGCACTGAAGCTTTCTTT. The chain uses TRBV4-2 and TRBJ1-1, with 8 bases fitting TRBD1. Germline lookup yields CDR1 LGHNA and CDR2 YNFKEQ. The CDR3 sequence is 15 residues long. V lost 0 bases, J lost 4 bases, and 4 bases stayed unmatched.

This clone was recorded once. This chain uses TRBV6-2 or TRBV6-3 with TRBJ2-1; 7 bases are a match to TRBD1. This CDR3 is 15 amino acids long. Trimming cost V 5 bases and J 2 bases; bases outside gene matches: 6. Per the germline V gene, CDR1 is MNHEY and CDR2 is SVGEGT. The CDR3 sequence is CASSQGTATYNEQFF. The CDR3 DNA reads as TGTGCCAGCAGTCAGGGGACAGCAACCTACAATGAGCAGTTCTTC.

The chain employs TRBV6-2 or TRBV6-3 and TRBJ2-7; the D gene is possibly TRBD2 (6 bases). CDR1 and CDR2 (germline): MNHEY, SVGEGT. V lost 0 bases to trimming and J lost 3 bases, with 18 bases between them. The CDR3 runs 17 residues. In DNA, the CDR3 is TGTGCCAGCAGTTACTCCCCAAGTTGGCAGCGGGTCTACGAGCAGTACTTC. It is translated as CASSYSPSWQRVYEQYF.

This clone was recorded only once. The rearrangement uses TRBV5-4 and TRBJ2-7; 7 bases are shared with TRBD1. Germline V gene data show CDR1 as SGHNT and CDR2 as YYREEE (reference sequence). The length of the CDR3 is 14 residues. The trim removed 4 bases at V and 2 bases at J, leaving 6 bases unmatched. CDR3 amino acids: CASSLRQGTYEQYF. In DNA, the CDR3 is TGTGCCAGCAGCCTAAGACAGGGTACCTACGAGCAGTACTTC.

CDR3 nucleotide sequence: TGCGCCAGCAGCCAAGGACTAGCGGGGGATACGCAGTATTTT. This gives the protein CASSQGLAGDTQYF. The chain is built from TRBV4-3 and TRBJ2-3; TRBD2 matches at 11 bases. Trimming removed 1 base from V and 6 bases from J; junction bases left unmatched: 0. Germline values: CDR1 LGHNA, CDR2 YSLEER. The CDR3 runs to 14 residues.

This rearrangement joins TRBV6-5 to TRBJ1-3; 7 nucleotides line up with TRBD1. Unmatched junction bases numbered 2, after V lost 6 bases and J lost 0 bases. The CDR3 totals 14 residues. Germline CDR1 is MNHEY and CDR2 is SVGAGI. CDR3 nucleotides: TGTGCCAGCAGGGGACAGAGCTCTGGAAACACCATATATTTT. Translating gives CASRGQSSGNTIYF.

The chain uses TRBV5-6 and TRBJ1-1; 8 bases align to TRBD1. The germline CDR1 and CDR2 sequences are SGHDT and YYEEEE. This CDR3 comprises 15 residues. The V and J ends lost 3 bases and 1 base, in that order; junction bases with no gene match: 5. CDR3 sequence reads: CASSSLDRENTEAFF. CDR3 sequence (DNA): TGTGCCAGCAGCTCGCTGGACAGGGAGAACACTGAAGCTTTCTTT.

The genes are TRBV18 and TRBJ2-7; D is unclear. Deletions cut 2 bases from V and 0 bases from J, with 11 bases between. This CDR3 has 15 amino acids. Germline CDR1 and CDR2: KGHSH and LQKENI. The CDR3 is CASSPTRGSSYEQYF. Here the CDR3 DNA reads TGTGCCAGCTCACCAACCCGCGGAAGCTCCTACGAGCAGTACTTC.

The rearrangement uses TRBV3-1 (or the pseudogene TRBV3-2) and TRBJ2-7; weak D call: TRBD2 (5 bases). Looked up from germline, CDR1 is LGHDT and CDR2 is YNNKEL (reference sequence). The CDR3 contains 15 residues. Between the trimmed V and J ends, which lost 2 bases and 0 bases, there was a span of 11 bases. In nucleotides, the CDR3 is TGTGCCAGCAGCCAAAATCAGCGGATCTCCTACGAGCAGTACTTC. Its protein is CASSQNQRISYEQYF.

The rearrangement joins TRBV19 to TRBJ2-2, with D maybe TRBD2 (6 bases). This CDR3 has 17 amino acids. Trimming removed 4 bases from V and 3 bases from J, with 18 bases in between. Germline CDR1 reads LNHDA; CDR2 reads SQIVND (reference sequence). The chain's CDR3 is CASSTVGTGFYTGELFF. The CDR3 DNA reads TGTGCCAGTAGTACTGTCGGGACTGGGTTCTACACCGGGGAGCTGTTTTTT.

The chain employs TRBV7-9 and TRBJ1-2; no clear D gene. The CDR3 loop spans 11 amino acids. Germline CDR1 and CDR2: SEHNR and FQNEAQ (reference sequence). The V and J ends lost 5 bases and 8 bases respectively, with 9 bases between them. CDR3 nucleotides: TGTGCCAGCAGCCCTTCTGAGGGCTACACCTTC. Amino acids: CASSPSEGYTF.

The gene calls are TRBV10-2 and TRBJ2-2, with 7 bases fitting TRBD1. CDR3 length equals 15 residues. CDR1 WSHSY and CDR2 SAAADI come from the germline V gene. The trim removed 6 bases at V and 0 bases at J, leaving 4 bases unmatched. CDR3 sequence reads: CASRRDRANTGELFF. CDR3 sequence (DNA): TGCGCCAGCAGGAGGGACAGAGCGAACACCGGGGAGCTGTTTTTT.

This clone was observed a handful of times. The chain recombines TRBV4-1 with TRBJ1-5, with 9 nucleotides matching TRBD1. Germline assignment: CDR1 MGHRA and CDR2 YSYEKL. Germline trimming cut 4 bases from V and 2 bases from J; bases unmatched to any gene: 6. The CDR3 runs to 16 residues. DNA of the CDR3: TGCGCCAGCAGCCTGGGACAGGGAGGCGGCAATCAGCCCCAGCATTTT. Encoded protein: CASSLGQGGGNQPQHF.